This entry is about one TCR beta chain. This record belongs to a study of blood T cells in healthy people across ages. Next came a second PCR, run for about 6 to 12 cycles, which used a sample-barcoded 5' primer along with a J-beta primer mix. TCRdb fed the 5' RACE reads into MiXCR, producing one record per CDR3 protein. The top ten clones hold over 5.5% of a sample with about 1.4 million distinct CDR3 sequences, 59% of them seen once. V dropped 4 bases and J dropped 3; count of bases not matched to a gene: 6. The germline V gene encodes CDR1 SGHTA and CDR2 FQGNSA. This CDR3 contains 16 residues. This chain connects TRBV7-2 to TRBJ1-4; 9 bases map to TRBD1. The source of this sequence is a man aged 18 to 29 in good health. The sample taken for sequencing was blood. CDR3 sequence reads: CASSSLRTGANEKLFF. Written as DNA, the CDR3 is TGTGCCAGCAGCTCGCTCAGGACAGGGGCTAATGAAAAACTGTTTTTT.